This T cell receptor beta chain was found in a study of CD4 and CD8 cells across lung adenocarcinoma regions. One entry per CDR3 protein, called by TCRdb with MiXCR from the PCR reads. This sample has 20,000 to 30,000 distinct CDR3 sequences; roughly half occur once, and the top ten carry roughly a fifth. CDR3 length equals 13 residues. Germline CDR1 is SGHDT and CDR2 is YYEEEE. V was trimmed by 2 bases and J by 1 base, leaving 6 bases between them. The genes are TRBV5-6 and TRBJ1-1; D unresolved. The sequenced sample consisted of CD4+ T cells from the center of a lung tumor. The receptor was derived from a male donor with lung adenocarcinoma. The CD4 and CD8 labels of this study may be unreliable. CDR3 sequence reads: CASSFTGNTEAFF. DNA of the CDR3: TGTGCCAGCAGCTTTACCGGGAACACTGAAGCTTTCTTT.